This T cell receptor beta chain comes out of a study of T cells in localized non-small cell lung cancer. The data were produced by immunoSEQ multiplex PCR, yet TCRdb's version contains in-frame clones alone and is incomplete. Of roughly 70,000 clones in the sample, roughly nine tenths were seen once. Trimming left V 1 base short and J 12 bases short, with 13 bases between. The germline V gene encodes CDR1 SEHNR and CDR2 FQNEAQ (reference sequence). The CDR3 contains 12 residues. This TCR came from a male donor older than 55 with stage III squamous cell lung carcinoma. Sequenced here: peripheral blood, sampled before any cancer treatment. V and J are TRBV7-9 and TRBJ2-7; possibly TRBD1 for D (5 bases). In DNA form, the CDR3 reads TGTGCCAGCAGCTTAGTTGGGCAGGGAAGGTACTTC. It specifies CASSLVGQGRYF.